The present T cell receptor beta chain was sequenced within a study of early T cells in non-severe SARS-CoV-2 infection. Study in general: From unsorted whole blood, bulk RNA was sequenced, and the chains remained unpaired. The study, taken as a whole, reports: Anti-spike CD8 specificities were favored by VDJdb matching, whose results missed private and CD4 specificities.

This CDR3 comprises 15 residues. Germline CDR1 and CDR2: MDHEN and SYDVKM. The V end was cut by 7 bases, the J end by 0 bases, with 13 bases between. TCRdb redid the calling of the 5' RACE reads with MiXCR, one entry per CDR3 protein. This table has fewer than 80,000 distinct CDR3 sequences, around 11% appearing once. Worth noting for this clonotype: What it binds is not known.

This receptor was identified in an adult who was a healthcare worker with PCR-confirmed SARS-CoV-2 infection or an uninfected control (not recorded which). The material sequenced was whole blood, taken at baseline. The rearrangement uses TRBV28 and TRBJ2-1, with D perhaps being TRBD1 or TRBD2 (5 bases each). The CDR3 bases are TGTGCCAGCATCCCAAGTGGGGGCTCCTACAATGAGCAGTTCTTC. As protein: CASIPSGGSYNEQFF.